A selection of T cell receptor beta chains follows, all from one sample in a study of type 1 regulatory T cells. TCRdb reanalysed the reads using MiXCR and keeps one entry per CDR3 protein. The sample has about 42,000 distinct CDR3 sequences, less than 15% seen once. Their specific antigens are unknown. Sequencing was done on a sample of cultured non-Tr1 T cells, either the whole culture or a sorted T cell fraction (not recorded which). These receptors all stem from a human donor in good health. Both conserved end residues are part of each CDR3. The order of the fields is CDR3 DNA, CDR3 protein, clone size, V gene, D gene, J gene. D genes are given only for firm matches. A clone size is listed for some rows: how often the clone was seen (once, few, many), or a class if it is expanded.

TGCAGCGCCGGACTTGCAAAAGATCAGCCCCAGCATTTT | CSAGLAKDQPQHF | many | TRBV29-1 | . | TRBJ1-5
TGCAGCGTGGGTGGACAGTTGAACACTGAAGCTTTCTTT | CSVGGQLNTEAFF | few | TRBV29-1 | . | TRBJ1-1
TGTGCCTGGAGTCAACAGTCAAATCAGCCCCAGCATTTT | CAWSQQSNQPQHF | few | TRBV30 | . | TRBJ1-5
TGTGCCAGCTCATCCACATACAATCCGGGACCTTACTACAATGAGCAGTTCTTC | CASSSTYNPGPYYNEQFF | many | TRBV6-1 | . | TRBJ2-1
TGTGCCAGCAGCGTGGCCCCAGCGGGAGGAGAGACCCAGTACTTC | CASSVAPAGGETQYF | . | TRBV9 | TRBD2 | TRBJ2-5
TGCGCCAGCAGCTCGGGACAGCTCCCTCGGGACGAGCAGTACTTC | CASSSGQLPRDEQYF | . | TRBV5-1 | TRBD1 | TRBJ2-7
TGTGCCAGCAGTGAGGCTGGGATTTGGGGCACAGATACGCAGTATTTT | CASSEAGIWGTDTQYF | . | TRBV6-1 | . | TRBJ2-3
TGTGCCTGGAGCCCCGGCCTTTGGGAGACCCAGTACTTC | CAWSPGLWETQYF | few | TRBV30 | . | TRBJ2-5
TGTGCCAGCTCACTATCTCCCTACAATGAGCAGTTCTTC | CASSLSPYNEQFF | many | TRBV18 | . | TRBJ2-1
TGTGCCAGCATCCGGACAAGTACCAACTCTGGGGCCAACGTCCTGACTTTC | CASIRTSTNSGANVLTF | many | TRBV7-2 | . | TRBJ2-6
TGTGCCAGCAGCCTGGGACAGGCCTACAATGAGCAGTTCTTC | CASSLGQAYNEQFF | many | TRBV3-1 | TRBD1 | TRBJ2-1
TGTGCCTGGAGTCAGCTAGCGGGAGTGAGTGAGCAGTTCTTC | CAWSQLAGVSEQFF | few | TRBV30 | TRBD2 | TRBJ2-1
TGCGCCAGCAGCTTGACAAACGCAGACTACAATGAGCAGTTCTTC | CASSLTNADYNEQFF | many | TRBV5-1 | . | TRBJ2-1
TGTGCCAGCAGATATAGGACAGGGGGCGCTTCTGGGGCCAACGTCCTGACTTTC | CASRYRTGGASGANVLTF | many | TRBV6-1 | TRBD1 | TRBJ2-6